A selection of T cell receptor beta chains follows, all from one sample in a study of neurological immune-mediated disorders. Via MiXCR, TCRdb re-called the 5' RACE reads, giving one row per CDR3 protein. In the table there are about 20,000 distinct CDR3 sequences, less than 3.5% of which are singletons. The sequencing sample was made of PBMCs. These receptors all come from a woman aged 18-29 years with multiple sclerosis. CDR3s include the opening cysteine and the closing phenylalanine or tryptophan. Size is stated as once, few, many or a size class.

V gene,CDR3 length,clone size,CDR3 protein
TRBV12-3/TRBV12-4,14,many,CASSRRTVNTEAFF
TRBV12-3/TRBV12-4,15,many,CASSDRSEVGEKLFF
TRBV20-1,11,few,CSGHIGETQYF
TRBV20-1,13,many,CSAMTGGPHEQFF
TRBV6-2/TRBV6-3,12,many,CASSLFLTEAFF
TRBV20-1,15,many,CSARWGGSLPDTQYF
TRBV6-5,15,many,CASSSQRGGFYEQYF
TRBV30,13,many,CACSGSYTGELFF
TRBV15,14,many,CATSRPNTGETQYF
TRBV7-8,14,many,CASSSSWGLDGYTF
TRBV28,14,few,CASSTVEGRGTQHF
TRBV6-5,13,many,CASSSLATDTQYF
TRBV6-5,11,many,CASSYWGTQYF
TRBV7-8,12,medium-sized,CASSFGGRGYTF
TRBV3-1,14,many,CASSLRETRDTQYF
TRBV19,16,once,CASSFAGTGVTDTQYF
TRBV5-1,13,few,CASSPGTSHEQFF
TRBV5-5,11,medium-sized,CASSLDTEAFF
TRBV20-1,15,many,CSAPSLTGMNTEAFF
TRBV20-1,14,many,CSARNDRHQETQYF
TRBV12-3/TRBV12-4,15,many,CASGLAGGPTDTQYF
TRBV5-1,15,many,CASSSGTSGEREQFF
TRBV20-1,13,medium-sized,CSAWDRGYTEAFF
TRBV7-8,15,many,CASSQTSGMIGELFF
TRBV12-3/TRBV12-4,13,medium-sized,CASSLAGDYGYTF
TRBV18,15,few,CASSPLPGVEEKLFF
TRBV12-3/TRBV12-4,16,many,CASSLVGQKRGETQYF